The source of this T cell receptor (beta chain) is a study of T cells in Graves' hyperthyroidism and ophthalmopathy. Regarding the study as a whole: Most thyroid clonotypes expanded above 0.001 were also detected in blood. It was a median about seven months before onset that the model predicted ophthalmopathy.

Amplified TCR beta CDR3 regions came from RNA transcripts. When the TCR CDR3 underwent first-round RT-PCR, the HTBI primer set was used. Each CDR3 protein gets one entry after TCRdb re-called the multiplex PCR reads with MiXCR. The data show around 420,000 distinct CDR3 sequences, approximately 15% seen once. This clonotype was seen a handful of times. What it binds is not known. Fresh peripheral blood, around 11 ml of it, supplied the PBMCs. This CDR3 region has 15 residues. Germline CDR1 reads LGHNA; CDR2 reads YNFKEQ. V gave up 0 bases and J gave up 5 bases, with 8 bases separating them. Sequencing input: blood. The rearrangement uses TRBV4-2 and TRBJ1-6; D is unclear. The TCR originated in a woman between 18 and 29 years old with Graves' hyperthyroidism. The CDR3 DNA reads TGTGCCAGCAGCCAAGATCCGGGGAATAATTCACCCCTCCACTTT. Its translation: CASSQDPGNNSPLHF.